This T cell receptor (beta chain) was retrieved from a study of T cells in Graves' hyperthyroidism and ophthalmopathy. Broader study findings: Most expanded thyroid clonotypes above 0.001 also appeared in blood.

Germline lookup yields CDR1 DFQATT and CDR2 SNEGSKA (reference sequence). The trim removed 5 bases at V and 6 bases at J, leaving 9 bases unmatched. The CDR3 is 15 amino acids. This clonotype was picked up many times. Its antigen is unknown. Fresh 10 ml peripheral blood yielded PBMCs. Authors of the study amplified TCR beta CDR3 regions from RNA transcripts. When the TCR CDR3 underwent first-round RT-PCR, the HTBI primer set was used. TCRdb called the multiplex PCR reads again in MiXCR, with one record for every CDR3 protein. The sample has a few hundred thousand distinct CDR3 sequences; more than 13% are singletons.

This sequence was found in a woman in her 30s with Graves' hyperthyroidism. Material: blood. This chain joins TRBV20-1 and TRBJ2-1; 11 bases match TRBD2. CDR3 sequence reads: CSARPLAGDFNEQFF. In DNA, the CDR3 is TGCAGTGCTCGACCACTAGCGGGAGATTTCAATGAGCAGTTCTTC.